This T cell receptor beta chain was found in a study of OX40 agonist ivuxolimab in advanced cancers. About the study: Males comprised approximately 84% of the group, whose mean age was approximately 61 years (range 23 to 79).

This clone was recorded once. Its matching antigen is unknown. Findings and limits, study-wide: More expanded clones were seen, on average, in CD8+ T cells than in CD4+.

Here immunoSEQ multiplex PCR was the method, and the copy in TCRdb shows in-frame clones only, minus some. The sample shows about 76,000 clones, 70% to 90% of them seen only once. CDR1 and CDR2 from the germline V gene are SGHTA and FQGTGA. Trimming took 5 bases from V and 4 from J, leaving 11 bases between them. The CDR3 is 13 residues long. The rearrangement links TRBV7-3 to TRBJ1-1; D is ambiguous. Sequencing used CD4+ or CD8+ T cells sorted from blood, obtained in a trial of the OX40 agonist ivuxolimab. The receptor was derived from an adult with an advanced solid tumor such as melanoma, head and neck, liver or kidney cancer. CDR3 protein: CASSRTASTEAFF. The CDR3 nucleotides are TGTGCCAGCAGCCGTACGGCGAGCACTGAAGCTTTCTTT.